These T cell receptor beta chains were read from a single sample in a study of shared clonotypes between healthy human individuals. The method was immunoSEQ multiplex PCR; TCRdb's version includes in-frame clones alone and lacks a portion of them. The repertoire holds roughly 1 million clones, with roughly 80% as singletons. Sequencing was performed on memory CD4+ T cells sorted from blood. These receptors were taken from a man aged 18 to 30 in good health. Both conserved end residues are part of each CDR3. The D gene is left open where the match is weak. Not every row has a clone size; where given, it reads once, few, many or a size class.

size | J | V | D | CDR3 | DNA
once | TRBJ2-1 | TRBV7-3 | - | CASSLARDNEQFF | TGTGCCAGCAGCTTAGCTAGAGACAATGAGCAGTTCTTC
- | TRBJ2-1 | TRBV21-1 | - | CASSKERTSGYYNEQFF | TGTGCCAGCAGCAAAGAGAGGACTAGCGGGTACTACAATGAGCAGTTCTTC
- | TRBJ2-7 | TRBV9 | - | CASSVHSLYEQYF | TGTGCCAGCAGCGTACACTCCCTCTACGAGCAGTACTTC
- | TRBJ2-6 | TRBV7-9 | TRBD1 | CASSPWDSLSGANVLTF | TGTGCCAGCAGCCCCTGGGACAGCCTCTCTGGGGCCAACGTCCTGACTTTC
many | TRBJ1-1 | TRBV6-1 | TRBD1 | CASSDNRGFTEAFF | TGTGCCAGCAGTGACAACAGGGGATTCACTGAAGCTTTCTTT
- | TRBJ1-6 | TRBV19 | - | CASSAAAYNSPLHF | TGTGCCAGTAGTGCAGCAGCCTATAATTCACCCCTCCACTTT
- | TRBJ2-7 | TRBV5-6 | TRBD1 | CASSTYRDREDEQYF | TGTGCCAGCAGCACCTACCGGGACAGGGAGGACGAGCAGTACTTC
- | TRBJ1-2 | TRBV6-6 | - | CASTTGRGSLF | TGTGCCAGCACCACGGGGCGAGGCAGCCTCTTC
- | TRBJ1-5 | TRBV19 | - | CASSISGPGSNQPQHF | TGTGCCAGTAGTATATCAGGGCCAGGGAGCAATCAGCCCCAGCATTTT
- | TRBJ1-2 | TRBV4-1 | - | CASSHPVKAANYGYTF | TGCGCCAGCAGCCACCCCGTTAAAGCAGCGAACTATGGCTACACCTTC
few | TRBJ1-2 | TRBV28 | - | CASSRQFGYTF | TGTGCCAGCAGTCGACAGTTTGGCTACACCTTC